This T cell receptor (beta chain) comes out of a study of PD-L1 blockade in urothelial cancer. Method: immunoSEQ multiplex PCR; TCRdb's copy keeps in-frame clones and lacks some. The sample has under 70,000 clones, 85% seen once. Time point here: pretreatment peripheral blood. Per germline, CDR1 SEHNR and CDR2 FQNEAQ (reference sequence). The CDR3 contains 14 residues. V was shortened by 3 bases and J by 3 bases, with 8 bases between the two germline ends. This specimen was PBMCs, taken around atezolizumab (anti-PD-L1) treatment. The J gene is TRBJ2-2, the V gene TRBV7-9; D remains unclear. This TCR was recovered from a man between 65 and 85 years old with urothelial cancer. This CDR3 reads CASSLVADTGELFF. CDR3 nucleotide sequence: TGTGCCAGCAGCTTGGTGGCCGACACCGGGGAGCTGTTTTTT.